This T cell receptor (beta chain) was captured by sequencing in a study of T cell clonotyping in hematopoietic cell transplantation (dated by TCRdb to the early 2020s). Regarding the study in general: In the study, approximately 140 blood samples were gathered from 35 consecutive transplant recipients and their related donors. Recruitment of patients was conducted between September 2015 and early 2017, and follow-up was continued until September 2020 or death.

Concerning this clone itself: Its antigen is currently not known. Qualities for individual bases were not recorded, and no much larger clone is one base off.

TCR beta CDR3 regions were amplified from genomic DNA with the immunoSEQ assay, a bias-controlled multiplex PCR using V- and J-specific primers. A second PCR step added a proprietary barcode and Illumina adapter sequences to the CDR3 amplicons. An Illumina MiSeq instrument was used for sequencing of the CDR3 libraries. Concerning the study's data processing: Export and quality control were handled in immunoSEQ Analyzer 3.0, while downstream analyses relied on R Bioconductor and Immunarch. Only productive rearrangements in the normalized downsampled data set went into calculating the repertoire metrics. Pathologically expanded clonotypes were defined as those larger than 5 templates in the normalized cohort. The Inverse Simpson Index served as the measure of repertoire diversity. To capture all clonotypes, the CMV-specificity analyses were run on the non-normalized data set. The table comes from immuneACCESS by way of TCRdb, which keeps in-frame sequences with V and J called. Part of the clones is missing from these tables; in studies checked, under half for an unresolved V gene and the rest for unknown reasons. V, J and clone size are those of that table, while D and trimming were read from the DNA. The sample has more than 10,000 clones on record, just under 85% of them singletons. Clones ranked in the top ten supply roughly 6% of the sample.

Results and caveats for the whole study, not just this receptor: Recipient TCR diversity fell after transplant, with pathologically expanded clonotypes rising progressively from day 30 to day 180. Sample size was limited, and cells were not sorted, so CD4 and CD8 repertoire contributions could not be separated. Overlap with donor repertoires was found for only a small fraction of recipient repertoires, with over 95% found to appear de novo at the given depth. Broader posttransplant TCR repertoire diversity was predicted by donor and pretransplant recipient Inverse Simpson Index values.

The sample's time point label, decoded: 100 days after allo-HCT. Blood samples were obtained from recipients approximately 28 days before transplant and at days 30, 100 and 180 after transplant. Nuclei Lysis Solution was used to extract genomic DNA from fresh or cryopreserved unfractionated peripheral blood mononuclear cells. Unmatched junction bases come to 12, with V trimmed by 0 bases and J by 2 bases. The CDR3 goes from the cysteine to the phenylalanine over 19 residues. Only CDR3 DNA is held: 57 bases, read in frame from base 1. The germline V gene yields SGHNT for CDR1 and YENEEA for CDR2. This receptor was taken from a female patient in her forties who had an allogeneic stem cell transplant from a related donor, so T cells may come from the graft donor. Some clones in this sample may be carry-over from other donors' samples. The chain is encoded by TRBV11-3 joined to TRBJ2-7; 11 nucleotides in the junction match TRBD1. The sample here was PBMCs, taken 100 days after allogeneic stem cell transplant. The CDR3 is CASSLDPGGDRGKAYEQYF. The bases read TGTGCCAGCAGCTTAGATCCGGGTGGGGACAGGGGGAAGGCCTACGAGCAGTACTTC. With the rest looked up from the reference TRBV11-3 and TRBJ2-7 genes rather than sequenced, the full variable domain is EAGVVQSPRYKIIEKKQPVAFWCNPISGHNTLYWYLQNLGQGPELLIRYENEEAVDDSQLPKDRFSAERLKGVDSTLKIQPAELGDSAVYLCASSLDPGGDRGKAYEQYFGPGTRLTVT.